This T cell receptor beta chain derives from a study of early T cells in non-severe SARS-CoV-2 infection. Study context: Unsorted whole-blood RNA was sequenced in bulk, leaving chains unpaired.

The CDR3 is 13 residues long. Germline lookup yields CDR1 SGHRS and CDR2 YFSETQ. The V gene lost 4 bases and the J gene lost 1 base, with 8 bases spanning the gap. General study points: VDJdb matching skewed toward anti-spike CD8 responses, missing private and CD4 specificities.

Individual cDNA molecules received unique molecular identifiers. MiXCR, applied by TCRdb to the 5' RACE reads, yields one record per CDR3 protein. This sample has under 95,000 distinct CDR3 sequences, with just under 15% found just once. This clonotype has at least ten counts. Its target is not known. Specimen: whole blood. The sequence came from an adult who was a healthcare worker with PCR-confirmed SARS-CoV-2 infection or an uninfected control (not recorded which). The rearrangement joins TRBV5-1 to TRBJ2-5, with a weak D call TRBD1 (6 bases). Written as DNA, the CDR3 is TGCGCCAGCAGCGCACAGGGCCAAGAGACCCAGTACTTC. It yields the protein CASSAQGQETQYF. The variable domain in full, completed from reference TRBV5-1 and TRBJ2-5, reads KAGVTQTPRYLIKTRGQQVTLSCSPISGHRSVSWYQQTPGQGLQFLFEYFSETQRNKGNFPGRFSGRQFSNSRSEMNVSTLELGDSALYLCASSAQGQETQYFGPGTRLLVL.